The sample holds many counts of the clone carrying this T cell receptor beta chain. Other autoimmune disease, uncontrolled infection, pregnancy and lactation led to exclusion. This entry is derived from a study of Graves' ophthalmopathy and Graves' hyperthyroidism. Germline-derived CDR1 and CDR2 are LNHNV and YYDKDF (reference sequence). Trimming stripped 4 bases from V and 2 bases from J, with 11 bases between. CDR3 length: 14 residues. CDR3 regions of TCR beta were amplified from RNA transcripts. The workflow started with a first-round RT-PCR run with HTBI primers and then moved on to a second-round multiplex PCR. TCRdb passed the multiplex PCR reads through MiXCR, listing each CDR3 protein once. The sample comprises roughly 1.1 million distinct CDR3 sequences, about two fifths of which are singletons, and around 10% rests with the top ten.

Sequencing was carried out using peripheral blood or thyroid tissue (not recorded which). The chain employs TRBV15 and TRBJ2-5, with a weak D call TRBD2 (6 bases). The TCR comes from an adult man with Graves' hyperthyroidism. CDR3 sequence (DNA): TGTGCCACCAGCATCCGCCGGGGGCAAGAGACCCAGTACTTC. Its translation is CATSIRRGQETQYF.